This passage covers 13 T cell receptor beta chains from one sample sequenced in a study of T cell responses to AZD1222 COVID-19 vaccine. The assay was immunoSEQ multiplex PCR, and TCRdb's table has in-frame clones only and misses some. This table has roughly 140,000 clones, 70% to 90% appearing once. Sequences were derived from peripheral blood, sampled after recovery from COVID-19. The receptor source for this set is an adult who had recovered from COVID-19.

This chain connects TRBV5-4 to TRBJ1-4; D is possibly TRBD1 (5 bases). Germline CDR1 is SGHNT and CDR2 is YYREEE (reference sequence). The V gene lost 3 bases and the J gene lost 4 bases, with 13 bases spanning the gap. The CDR3 has 15 residues. The CDR3 sequence: CASSSGRRFNEKLFF. In DNA form, the CDR3 reads TGTGCCAGCAGCTCGGGACGGAGATTTAATGAAAAACTGTTTTTT.

The chain has TRBV19 and TRBJ2-2, with 11 bases lining up with TRBD2. From germline, CDR1 is LNHDA and CDR2 SQIVND (reference sequence). Trimming cost V 5 bases and J 2 bases; bases outside gene matches: 1. The CDR3 is 15 amino acids. As DNA, the CDR3 is TGTGCCAGTAGTGGGACTAGCGGTAACACCGGGGAGCTGTTTTTT. Encoded protein: CASSGTSGNTGELFF.

The chain is built from TRBV2 and TRBJ2-5; either TRBD1 or TRBD2 may fit D (5 bases each). Germline loops: CDR1 SNHLY, CDR2 FYNNEI. The CDR3 is made up of 16 amino acids. Deletions cut 1 base from V and 5 bases from J, with 17 bases between. CDR3 sequence reads: CASSEGGRHLGETQYF. As DNA, the CDR3 is TGTGCCAGCAGTGAAGGGGGGAGACACTTAGGGGAGACCCAGTACTTC.

This chain links TRBV3-1 (or the pseudogene TRBV3-2) with TRBJ2-1; no clear D. The CDR3 sequence is 15 residues long. The germline V and J ends were trimmed by 4 bases and 0 bases, with 10 bases remaining between them. CDR1 and CDR2 (germline): LGHDT, YNNKEL (reference sequence). Here the CDR3 reads CASSPGVSSYNEQFF. The CDR3, as DNA: TGTGCCAGCAGCCCTGGGGTGAGCTCCTACAATGAGCAGTTCTTC.

The rearrangement uses TRBV5-1 and TRBJ1-3, with D unclear. V lost 4 bases and J lost 0, with 11 bases in between. CDR3 length: 15 amino acids. Germline V gene data show CDR1 as SGHRS and CDR2 as YFSETQ. CDR3 loop: CASSELAVSGNTIYF. For the CDR3, the DNA is TGCGCCAGCAGCGAGCTGGCGGTCTCTGGAAACACCATATATTTT.

The chain joins TRBV5-1 to TRBJ1-2; TRBD1 might be the D (6 bases). The germline V gene encodes CDR1 SGHRS and CDR2 YFSETQ. The CDR3 extends over 16 amino acids. The ends were cut back, 0 bases at V and 4 bases at J, with 16 bases in the middle. The CDR3 sequence: CASSLELGGQIYGYTF. The CDR3 region has the DNA TGCGCCAGCAGCTTGGAGCTGGGTGGACAGATCTATGGCTACACCTTC.

The V and J genes are TRBV5-1 and TRBJ2-1; 12 positions agree with TRBD2. The CDR3 runs 16 residues. V shed 4 bases, J shed 4 bases, and the junction held 6 bases outside the gene matches. From germline, CDR1 is SGHRS and CDR2 YFSETQ. The CDR3 DNA follows: TGCGCCAGCAGCCACCGACTAGCGGGGGCTTACAATGAGCAGTTCTTC. Translation gives CASSHRLAGAYNEQFF.

This clone has only one observation. The chain employs TRBV6-1 and TRBJ1-1; D unresolved. This CDR3 is built from 14 residues. Germline V gene sequence: CDR1 MNHNS, CDR2 SASEGT. The V end was cut by 3 bases, the J end by 8 bases, with 16 bases between. The CDR3 here is CASSEFWEVSEAFF. The CDR3 DNA reads as TGTGCCAGCAGTGAGTTTTGGGAGGTTAGCGAAGCTTTCTTT.

V usage is TRBV7-3 and J usage is TRBJ2-1, with no clear D. The V and J ends lost 6 bases and 6 bases respectively, with 12 bases between them. The CDR3 runs 13 residues. The germline gives CDR1 SGHTA, CDR2 FQGTGA. Here the CDR3 reads CASSYSAANEQFF. DNA for the CDR3: TGTGCCAGCAGTTACTCAGCTGCCAATGAGCAGTTCTTC. Using reference TRBV7-3 and TRBJ2-1 for the parts outside the CDR3, the full variable domain is GAGVSQTPSNKVTEKGKYVELRCDPISGHTALYWYRQSLGQGPEFLIYFQGTGAADDSGLPNDRFFAVRPEGSVSTLKIQRTERGDSAVYLCASSYSAANEQFFGPGTRLTVL.

This clone was detected only once. V gene TRBV7-6 combines with J gene TRBJ1-2; 9 bases map to TRBD1. This CDR3 is 15 amino acids long. V shed 4 bases and J 6 bases; nucleotides not matched to a gene: 9. Germline V gene data show CDR1 as SGHVS and CDR2 as FNYEAQ. CDR3 bases: TGTGCCAGCAGCTCCGGACAGGGGACCTCGGATGGCTACACCTTC. Protein sequence: CASSSGQGTSDGYTF.

The V gene is TRBV7-3, the J gene TRBJ1-1; TRBD1 agrees at 7 bases. This CDR3 region has 14 residues. CDR1 SGHTA and CDR2 FQGTGA come from the germline V gene. After removal of 2 bases from V and 1 base from J, the junction contained 1 base not matched to a gene. CDR3 nucleotide sequence: TGTGCCAGCAGCTTAGGGACAGCGAACACTGAAGCTTTCTTT. Residues: CASSLGTANTEAFF.

CDR3 DNA: TGTGCCAACTCGGACGGCTATGGCTACACCTTC. It is translated as CANSDGYGYTF. The chain links TRBV6-5 to TRBJ1-2; D remains unclear. The CDR3 consists of 11 residues. Looked up from germline, CDR1 is MNHEY and CDR2 is SVGAGI. With 10 bases removed from V and 4 bases from J, the gap between germline ends came to 10 bases.

This chain links TRBV6-4 with TRBJ2-3, with D possibly being TRBD2 (5 bases). Germline-derived CDR1 and CDR2 are MRHNA and SNTAGT. V lost 0 bases and J lost 4, with 11 bases in between. The length of the CDR3 is 15 residues. The CDR3 loop is CASSDSGLASDTQYF. The CDR3 nucleotides read TGTGCCAGCAGTGACTCGGGCCTAGCTTCAGATACGCAGTATTTT.